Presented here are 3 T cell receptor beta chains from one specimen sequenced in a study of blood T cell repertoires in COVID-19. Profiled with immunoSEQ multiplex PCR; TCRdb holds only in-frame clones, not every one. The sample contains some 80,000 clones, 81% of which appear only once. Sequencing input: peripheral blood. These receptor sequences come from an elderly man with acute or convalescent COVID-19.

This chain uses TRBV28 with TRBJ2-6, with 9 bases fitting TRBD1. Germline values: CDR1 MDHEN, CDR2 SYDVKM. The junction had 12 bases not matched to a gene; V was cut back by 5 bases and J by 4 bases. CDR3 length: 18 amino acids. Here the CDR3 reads CASSPHPGQGTGANVLTF. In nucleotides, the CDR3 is TGTGCCAGCAGTCCCCACCCGGGACAGGGAACCGGGGCCAACGTCCTGACTTTC. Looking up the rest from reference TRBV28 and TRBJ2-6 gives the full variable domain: DVKVTQSSRYLVKRTGEKVFLECVQDMDHENMFWYRQDPGLGLRLIYFSYDVKMKEKGDIPEGYSVSREKKERFSLILESASTNQTSMYLCASSPHPGQGTGANVLTFGAGSRLTVL.

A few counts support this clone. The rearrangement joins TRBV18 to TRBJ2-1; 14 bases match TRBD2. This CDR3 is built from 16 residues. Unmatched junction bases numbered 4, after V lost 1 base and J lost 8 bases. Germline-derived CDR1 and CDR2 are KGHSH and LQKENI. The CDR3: CASSPQGLAGDDEQFF. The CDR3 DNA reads TGTGCCAGCTCACCACAGGGACTAGCGGGAGATGATGAGCAGTTCTTC.

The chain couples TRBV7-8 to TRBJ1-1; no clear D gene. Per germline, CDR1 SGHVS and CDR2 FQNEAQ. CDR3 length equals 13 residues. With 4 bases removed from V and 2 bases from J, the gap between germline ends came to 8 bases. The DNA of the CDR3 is TGTGCCAGCAGCTCTTACAAAAACACTGAAGCTTTCTTT. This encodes CASSSYKNTEAFF.